A selection of T cell receptor beta chains follows, all from one sample in a study of T cell repertoires in cytomegalovirus infection. From the reads, TCRdb called clonotypes with MiXCR, one entry per CDR3 protein. The sample has 160,000 or so distinct CDR3 sequences; around 20% are singletons. Sequenced sample: PBMCs. All receptors derive from a human donor in good health (CMV status not recorded). Some clones in this sample may be carry-over from other donors' samples. The CDR3 runs from the conserved cysteine through the conserved F or W. D genes are given only for firm matches. Part of the rows lack a size; the others show once, few, many or a class for expanded clones.

V: TRBV7-2
length: 15
D: TRBD2
size: -
J: TRBJ2-1
CDR3: CASRLTSVTLNEQFF
DNA: TGTGCCAGCAGGTTAACTAGCGTTACTCTAAATGAGCAGTTCTTC

V: TRBV29-1
length: 11
D: -
size: few
J: TRBJ1-2
CDR3: CSVENRLGYTF
DNA: TGCAGCGTTGAAAACCGTCTTGGCTACACCTTC

V: TRBV5-1
length: 14
D: TRBD2
size: -
J: TRBJ2-7
CDR3: CASSPQAGGYEQYF
DNA: TGCGCCAGCAGCCCCCAGGCGGGGGGCTACGAGCAGTACTTC

V: TRBV28
length: 15
D: TRBD2
size: few
J: TRBJ2-1
CDR3: CACRKREGLRREQFF
DNA: TGTGCTTGCAGGAAAAGGGAGGGCCTGAGGCGTGAGCAGTTCTTC

V: TRBV7-9
length: 15
D: -
size: few
J: TRBJ2-3
CDR3: CASSSSGISTDTQYF
DNA: TGTGCCAGCAGCTCCTCAGGGATTAGCACAGATACGCAGTATTTT

V: TRBV7-8
length: 15
D: TRBD2
size: many
J: TRBJ2-5
CDR3: CASSVLAGGMETQYF
DNA: TGTGCCAGCAGCGTACTAGCGGGAGGGATGGAGACCCAGTACTTC

V: TRBV28
length: 16
D: TRBD2
size: -
J: TRBJ2-2
CDR3: CASSQTSGLNTGELFF
DNA: TGTGCCAGCAGCCAGACTAGCGGACTTAACACCGGGGAGCTGTTTTTT

V: TRBV7-9
length: 14
D: -
size: many
J: TRBJ2-2
CDR3: CASTDDRLTGELFF
DNA: TGTGCCAGCACCGACGACCGGCTCACCGGGGAGCTGTTTTTT

V: TRBV7-8
length: 14
D: TRBD1
size: medium-sized
J: TRBJ2-1
CDR3: CASSLGQGANEQFF
DNA: TGTGCCAGCAGCTTAGGACAGGGGGCTAATGAGCAGTTCTTC

V: TRBV7-9
length: 13
D: -
size: many
J: TRBJ1-2
CDR3: CASTPRGSRGYTF
DNA: TGTGCCAGTACCCCCCGGGGTTCCCGGGGCTACACCTTC